The 15 T cell receptor beta chains in this list originate from one sample, sequenced in a study of T cell repertoires in cytomegalovirus infection. Antigens for these TCRs are unknown. Each CDR3 protein gets one entry after TCRdb re-called the reads with MiXCR. The table shows about 220,000 distinct CDR3 sequences, with 35% to 45% occurring only once. The sequences come from CD8+ T cells from cultured PBMCs, collected from culture after CMV antigen stimulation. These receptors came from a human donor in good health (CMV status not recorded). Some clones in this sample may be carry-over from other donors' samples.

This rearrangement joins TRBV11-2 to TRBJ2-1; D not certain. Germline V gene lookup returns CDR1 SGHAT and CDR2 FQNNGV. The CDR3 consists of 14 residues. V was cut by 7 bases and J by 4 bases, with 14 bases left in between. The CDR3 region has the DNA TGTGCCAGCACCTTTCCCCACGGGTACAATGAGCAGTTCTTC. It is translated as CASTFPHGYNEQFF. Full variable domain (missing parts from reference TRBV11-2 and TRBJ2-1): EAGVAQSPRYKIIEKRQSVAFWCNPISGHATLYWYQQILGQGPKLLIQFQNNGVVDDSQLPKDRFSAERLKGVDSTLKIQPAKLEDSAVYLCASTFPHGYNEQFFGPGTRLTVL.

The chain combines TRBV7-9 with TRBJ2-3; 9 positions match TRBD2. The CDR3 sequence is 16 residues long. Trimming cost V 1 base and J 2 bases; bases outside gene matches: 4. Looked up from germline, CDR1 is SEHNR and CDR2 is FQNEAQ (reference sequence). CDR3 region: CASSLGGLANTDTQYF. The CDR3, as DNA: TGTGCCAGCAGCTTAGGGGGACTAGCTAACACAGATACGCAGTATTTT.

The V gene is TRBV27, the J gene TRBJ2-1, with D uncertain. CDR1 and CDR2 from the germline V gene are MNHEY and SMNVEV (reference sequence). The V and J ends lost 4 bases and 4 bases respectively, with 8 bases between them. The CDR3 runs 13 residues. The CDR3 sequence: CASSWGSYNEQFF. In DNA form, the CDR3 reads TGTGCCAGCAGTTGGGGTTCATACAATGAGCAGTTCTTC.

The V and J genes are TRBV6-2 or TRBV6-3 and TRBJ2-5, with 15 bases aligning to TRBD2. Germline CDR1 MNHEY, CDR2 SVGEGT. The CDR3 extends over 16 amino acids. The V gene end was trimmed by 10 bases and the J gene end by 4 bases; junction bases not matched to a gene: 10. CDR3 DNA: TGTGCCACCTCGGGGACTAGCGGGAGGAACAGAGAGACCCAGTACTTC. This translates into CATSGTSGRNRETQYF.

This clonotype was picked up a small number of times. The chain employs TRBV7-2 and TRBJ1-5, with TRBD1 matching over 9 bases. Per the germline V gene, CDR1 is SGHTA and CDR2 is FQGNSA. Losses at the gene ends were 3 bases for V and 3 bases for J; bases not matched to a gene: 3. The length of the CDR3 is 15 residues. The CDR3 DNA reads as TGTGCCAGCAGCTTCGGACAGGGGCCCAATCAGCCCCAGCATTTT. Translated: CASSFGQGPNQPQHF.

The rearrangement joins TRBV19 to TRBJ1-5; D remains ambiguous. Trimming cost V 6 bases and J 7 bases, with 13 bases left between them. The germline V gene has CDR1 LNHDA and CDR2 SQIVND (reference sequence). The CDR3 length is 13 residues. The CDR3 DNA is TGTGCCAGTAGCCTTCGAGGCGAACAGCCCCAGCATTTT. This sequence encodes CASSLRGEQPQHF. The full variable domain, in which reference TRBV19 and TRBJ1-5 provide the parts outside the CDR3, is DGGITQSPKYLFRKEGQNVTLSCEQNLNHDAMYWYRQDPGQGLRLIYYSQIVNDFQKGDIAEGYSVSREKKESFPLTVTSAQKNPTAFYLCASSLRGEQPQHFGDGTRLSIL.

This clonotype was seen a few times. The chain recombines TRBV4-1 with TRBJ1-6; 7 bases are shared with TRBD1. The CDR3 totals 16 residues. Trimming removed 0 bases from V and 7 bases from J; junction bases left unmatched: 6. The germline V gene encodes CDR1 MGHRA and CDR2 YSYEKL. Here the CDR3 DNA reads TGCGCCAGCAGCCAAGATGGGACAGTGGGGAATTCACCCCTCCACTTT. It is translated as CASSQDGTVGNSPLHF.

This sequence joins TRBV28 and TRBJ1-1; D is unclear. CDR1 is MDHEN and CDR2 is SYDVKM in the germline V gene. Trimming took off 3 bases at V and 0 bases at J, with 8 bases between the two ends. This CDR3 has 14 residues. The CDR3 bases are TGTGCCAGCAGTTTCGCCCTTATGAACACTGAAGCTTTCTTT. It encodes CASSFALMNTEAFF.

The chain uses TRBV11-2 and TRBJ1-5; possible D gene TRBD1, 6 bases. The germline V and J ends were trimmed by 4 bases and 4 bases, with 11 bases remaining between them. Per the germline V gene, CDR1 is SGHAT and CDR2 is FQNNGV. The CDR3 contains 14 residues. Written as DNA, the CDR3 is TGTGCCAGCAGCTCCCGGACAGAGAATCAGCCCCAGCATTTT. The encoded protein is CASSSRTENQPQHF.

The chain joins TRBV19 to TRBJ1-5; maybe TRBD1 (6 bases). Germline CDR1 is LNHDA and CDR2 is SQIVND (reference sequence). Trimming took off 5 bases at V and 3 bases at J, with 14 bases between the two ends. The CDR3 is 15 amino acids. The CDR3 DNA sequence: TGTGCCAGTAGTCCAACGAGGGGGTACAATCAGCCCCAGCATTTT. Translation gives CASSPTRGYNQPQHF. The full variable domain, in which reference TRBV19 and TRBJ1-5 provide the parts outside the CDR3, is DGGITQSPKYLFRKEGQNVTLSCEQNLNHDAMYWYRQDPGQGLRLIYYSQIVNDFQKGDIAEGYSVSREKKESFPLTVTSAQKNPTAFYLCASSPTRGYNQPQHFGDGTRLSIL.

This clonotype was detected many times. This chain connects TRBV7-2 to TRBJ1-4, with TRBD1 as a possible D gene (6 bases). CDR3 length equals 15 residues. Germline V CDR1 and CDR2: SGHTA, FQGNSA. V was clipped by 5 bases and J by 3 bases, with 13 bases between them. The CDR3 nucleotides are TGTGCCAGCAGCCGAACAGGGCTTTCTAATGAAAAACTGTTTTTT. Its protein product is CASSRTGLSNEKLFF. The whole variable domain, remainder taken from reference TRBV7-2 and TRBJ1-4, is GAGVSQSPSNKVTEKGKDVELRCDPISGHTALYWYRQSLGQGLEFLIYFQGNSAPDKSGLPSDRFSAERTGGSVSTLTIQRTQQEDSAVYLCASSRTGLSNEKLFFGSGTQLSVL.

This clonotype was seen only a few times. The V call is TRBV7-6, the J call TRBJ2-3; 16 bases align to TRBD2. J gave up 4 bases and V 4 bases, and 8 bases lay outside the gene matches. The CDR3 has 18 amino acids. Germline V lookup: CDR1 SGHVS, CDR2 FNYEAQ. The CDR3 here is CASSSPGTSGGASDTQYF. The CDR3 coding sequence is TGTGCCAGCAGCTCGCCCGGGACTAGCGGGGGGGCATCAGATACGCAGTATTTT.

The V and J genes are TRBV28 and TRBJ2-5; D is perhaps TRBD1 or TRBD2 (5 bases each). Germline V gene lookup returns CDR1 MDHEN and CDR2 SYDVKM. The CDR3 covers 14 residues. The V end was cut by 7 bases, the J end by 2 bases, with 14 bases between. CDR3 nucleotides: TGTGCCAGCACCCATGGGGGTGGGCAAGAGACCCAGTACTTC. This encodes CASTHGGGQETQYF.

V is TRBV7-9 and J is TRBJ2-7; D call uncertain. V lost 5 bases and J lost 4, with 15 bases in between. This CDR3 is built from 14 residues. Germline-derived CDR1 and CDR2 are SEHNR and FQNEAQ (reference sequence). The CDR3 bases are TGTGCCAGCAGCGATATCAGCAACCGGTACGAGCAGTACTTC. Its translation is CASSDISNRYEQYF. Complete variable domain (other parts from reference TRBV7-9 and TRBJ2-7): DTGVSQNPRHKITKRGQNVTFRCDPISEHNRLYWYRQTLGQGPEFLTYFQNEAQLEKSRLLSDRFSAERPKGSFSTLEIQRTEQGDSAMYLCASSDISNRYEQYFGPGTRLTVT.

The chain links TRBV9 to TRBJ2-7, with 8 bases that match TRBD1. V lost 2 bases and J lost 7; bases outside the gene matches: 8. CDR3 length: 14 residues. Per germline, CDR1 SGDLS and CDR2 YYNGEE. The CDR3 sequence: CASSVGQDLREQYF. The CDR3 nucleotides read TGTGCCAGCAGCGTGGGACAGGACCTCCGGGAGCAGTACTTC.